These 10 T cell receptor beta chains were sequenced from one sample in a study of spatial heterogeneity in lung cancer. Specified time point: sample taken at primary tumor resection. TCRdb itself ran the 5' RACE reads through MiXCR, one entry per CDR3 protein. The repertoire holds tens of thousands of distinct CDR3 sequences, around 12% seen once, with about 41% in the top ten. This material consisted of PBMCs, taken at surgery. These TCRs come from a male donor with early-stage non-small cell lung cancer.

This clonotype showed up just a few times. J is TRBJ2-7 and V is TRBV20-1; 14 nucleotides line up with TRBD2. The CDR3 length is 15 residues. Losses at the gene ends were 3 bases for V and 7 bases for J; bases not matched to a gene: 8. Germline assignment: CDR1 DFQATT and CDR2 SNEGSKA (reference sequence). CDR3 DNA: TGCAGTGCTAGGGGACTAGCGGGAGTAGCACGAGAGCAGTACTTC. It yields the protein CSARGLAGVAREQYF.

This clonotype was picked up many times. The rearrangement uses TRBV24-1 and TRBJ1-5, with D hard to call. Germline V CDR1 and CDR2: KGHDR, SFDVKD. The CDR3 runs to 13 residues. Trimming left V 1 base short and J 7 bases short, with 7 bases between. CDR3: CATSDFQGQPQHF. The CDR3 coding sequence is TGTGCCACCAGTGATTTTCAAGGACAGCCCCAGCATTTT.

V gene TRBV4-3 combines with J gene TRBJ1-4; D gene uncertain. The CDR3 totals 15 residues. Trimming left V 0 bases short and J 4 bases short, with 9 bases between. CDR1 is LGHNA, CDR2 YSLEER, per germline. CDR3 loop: CASSQDRGDNEKLFF. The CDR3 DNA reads TGCGCCAGCAGCCAAGACAGAGGCGATAATGAAAAACTGTTTTTT.

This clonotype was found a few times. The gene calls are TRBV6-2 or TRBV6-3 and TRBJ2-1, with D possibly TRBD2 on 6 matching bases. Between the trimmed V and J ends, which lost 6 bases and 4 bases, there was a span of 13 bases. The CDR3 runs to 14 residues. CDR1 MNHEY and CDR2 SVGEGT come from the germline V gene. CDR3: CASSAGAGYNEQFF. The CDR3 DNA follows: TGTGCCAGCAGCGCCGGGGCGGGGTACAATGAGCAGTTCTTC.

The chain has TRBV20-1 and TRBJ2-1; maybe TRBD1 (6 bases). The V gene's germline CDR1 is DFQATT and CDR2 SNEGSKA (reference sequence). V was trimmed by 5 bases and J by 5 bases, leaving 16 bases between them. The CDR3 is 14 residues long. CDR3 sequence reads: CSAHRWGQDNEQFF. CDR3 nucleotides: TGCAGTGCTCACCGGTGGGGGCAGGACAATGAGCAGTTCTTC.

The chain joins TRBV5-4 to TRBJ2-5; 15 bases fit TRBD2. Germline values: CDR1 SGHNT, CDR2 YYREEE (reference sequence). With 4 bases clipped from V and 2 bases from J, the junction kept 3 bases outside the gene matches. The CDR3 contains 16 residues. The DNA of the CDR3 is TGTGCCAGCAGCGCCGGGACTAGCGGGGGGCAAGAGACCCAGTACTTC. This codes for CASSAGTSGGQETQYF.

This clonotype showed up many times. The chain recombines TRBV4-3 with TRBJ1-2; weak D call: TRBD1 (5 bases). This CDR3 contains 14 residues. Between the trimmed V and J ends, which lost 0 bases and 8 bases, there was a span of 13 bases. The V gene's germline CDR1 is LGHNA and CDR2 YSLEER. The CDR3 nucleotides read TGCGCCAGCAGCCAAGATCTCGGGGACCGGGGCTACACCTTC. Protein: CASSQDLGDRGYTF.

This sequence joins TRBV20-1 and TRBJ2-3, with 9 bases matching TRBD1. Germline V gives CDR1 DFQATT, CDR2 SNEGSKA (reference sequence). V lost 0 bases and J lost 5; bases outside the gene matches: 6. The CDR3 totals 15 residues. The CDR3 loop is CSARDVDRGLDTQYF. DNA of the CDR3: TGCAGTGCTAGAGATGTGGACAGGGGCCTAGATACGCAGTATTTT.

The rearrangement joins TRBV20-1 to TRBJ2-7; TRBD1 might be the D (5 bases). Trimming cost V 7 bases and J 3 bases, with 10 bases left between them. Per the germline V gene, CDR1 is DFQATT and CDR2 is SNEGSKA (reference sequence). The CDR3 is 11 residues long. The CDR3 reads CSVTQGYEQYF. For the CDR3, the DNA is TGCAGTGTAACTCAGGGCTACGAGCAGTACTTC.

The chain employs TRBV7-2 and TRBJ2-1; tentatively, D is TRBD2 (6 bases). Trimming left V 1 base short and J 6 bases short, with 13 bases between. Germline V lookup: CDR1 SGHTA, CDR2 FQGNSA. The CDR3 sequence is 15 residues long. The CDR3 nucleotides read TGTGCCAGCAGCTTAGACGGGAGAGGTGTCAATGAGCAGTTCTTC. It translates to CASSLDGRGVNEQFF.